The entry below describes one T cell receptor (beta chain). Data came from immunoSEQ multiplex PCR; TCRdb stores just in-frame clones and leaves some out. The sample records 180,000 or so clones, around nine tenths being singletons. The record originates from a study of blood T cell repertoires in COVID-19. Study-level information: The origin of the acute and convalescent COVID-19 samples was the United States, Italy and Spain.

V lost 12 bases, J lost 5 bases, and 12 bases stayed unmatched. Germline lookup yields CDR1 KGHDR and CDR2 SFDVKD. The length of the CDR3 is 16 residues. This TCR derives from a man aged 18 to 29 with active or convalescent COVID-19. Sequenced input: peripheral blood. The chain links TRBV24-1 to TRBJ2-2, with 12 bases lining up with TRBD1. For the CDR3, the DNA is TGTGCCGTCGGGGACAGGGGGCGTTCTAGAACCGGGGAGCTGTTTTTT. This encodes CAVGDRGRSRTGELFF.